These 22 T cell receptor beta chains came from one sample sequenced in a study of CD8+ T cells in alopecia areata. Extracted RNA was reverse transcribed into cDNA, the sequencing template. Clones were read by immunoSEQ multiplex PCR, and TCRdb kept only the in-frame ones, dropping some. Here the sample spans about 64,000 clones, about 40% being singletons. What was sequenced was NKG2D-low CD8+ T cells sorted from blood. The receptor set was obtained from a human donor with alopecia areata.

J is TRBJ2-7 and V is TRBV4-3; D uncertain. This CDR3 is built from 16 residues. Germline CDR1 LGHNA, CDR2 YSLEER. Deletions cut 0 bases from V and 0 bases from J, with 12 bases between. The CDR3 protein is CASSQDSRPSSYEQYF. CDR3 coding DNA: TGCGCCAGCAGCCAAGATAGCAGGCCCAGCTCCTACGAGCAGTACTTC.

This rearrangement joins TRBV5-6 to TRBJ1-4, with a tentative D call TRBD1 (5 bases). Trimming cost V 2 bases and J 8 bases, with 16 bases left between them. The CDR3 covers 15 residues. Germline CDR1 SGHDT, CDR2 YYEEEE. DNA for the CDR3: TGTGCCAGCAGCTTTCCTAACCAGGGATGGGAAAAACTGTTTTTT. Protein: CASSFPNQGWEKLFF.

The chain couples TRBV29-1 to TRBJ2-1; 8 positions agree with TRBD2. Trimming cost V 5 bases and J 4 bases; bases outside gene matches: 13. The CDR3 spans 16 residues. Germline loops: CDR1 SQVTM, CDR2 ANQGSEA. For the CDR3, the DNA is TGCAGCGTTTCCCTTTTTCTAGCGGGCCATTACAATGAGCAGTTCTTC. Protein sequence: CSVSLFLAGHYNEQFF.

The chain carries TRBV12-5 and TRBJ2-1; TRBD2 might be the D (6 bases). The V and J ends lost 2 bases and 1 base respectively, with 12 bases between them. Germline CDR1 reads LGHNT; CDR2 reads FRNRAP. CDR3 size: 16 residues. The CDR3 bases are TGTGCTAGTGGTTTGCGAAGGGACTCTTCCTACAATGAGCAGTTCTTC. It is translated as CASGLRRDSSYNEQFF.

The V gene is TRBV27, the J gene TRBJ2-1; D gene uncertain. V was clipped by 3 bases and J by 5 bases, with 8 bases between them. The germline CDR1 and CDR2 sequences are MNHEY and SMNVEV (reference sequence). The CDR3 runs 13 residues. This chain's CDR3 is CASSLVPHNEQFF. The DNA of the CDR3 is TGTGCCAGCAGTTTGGTCCCCCACAATGAGCAGTTCTTC.

The chain links TRBV7-9 to TRBJ2-3; no clear D gene. The CDR3 is 12 residues long. Germline loops: CDR1 SEHNR, CDR2 FQNEAQ (reference sequence). Trimming removed 3 bases at V and 2 bases at J, with 3 bases between. Written as DNA, the CDR3 is TGTGCCAGCAGCTTGTTCACAGATACGCAGTATTTT. It is translated as CASSLFTDTQYF.

This clone was seen a few times. This chain links TRBV29-1 with TRBJ1-1; no definite D call. This CDR3 spans 13 amino acids. Germline V CDR1 and CDR2: SQVTM, ANQGSEA. The ends were cut back, 3 bases at V and 0 bases at J, with 8 bases in the middle. DNA of the CDR3: TGCAGCGTTGACCTGGGATTGAACACTGAAGCTTTCTTT. Protein: CSVDLGLNTEAFF.

The J gene is TRBJ2-7, the V gene TRBV7-3; D may be TRBD1 or TRBD2 (5 bases each). The CDR3 has 15 residues. The V gene's germline CDR1 is SGHTA and CDR2 FQGTGA. The V gene lost 6 bases and the J gene lost 0 bases, with 15 bases spanning the gap. CDR3 sequence: CASSLSGGTSYEQYF. The CDR3 bases are TGTGCCAGCAGTCTTAGTGGGGGAACCTCCTACGAGCAGTACTTC.

This clone was found a few times. The rearrangement uses TRBV28 and TRBJ1-2; 7 bases fit TRBD1. V shed 6 bases and J 5 bases; nucleotides not matched to a gene: 27. Germline V lookup: CDR1 MDHEN, CDR2 SYDVKM. This CDR3 contains 20 residues. The CDR3 spells CASSYPDPGQDRPLDYGYTF. For the CDR3, the DNA is TGTGCCAGCAGCTACCCCGATCCAGGACAGGATCGACCCCTAGATTATGGCTACACCTTC.

CDR3 loop: CSVEERGPKETQYF. The CDR3 DNA sequence: TGCAGCGTTGAAGAGCGGGGCCCTAAAGAGACCCAGTACTTC. The J gene is TRBJ2-5, the V gene TRBV29-1; D is possibly TRBD2 (6 bases). The CDR3 spans 14 residues. Trimming removed 0 bases from V and 3 bases from J, with 11 bases in between. CDR1 and CDR2 (germline): SQVTM, ANQGSEA.

The V gene is TRBV5-6, the J gene TRBJ1-1, with D perhaps matching TRBD1 (6 bases). This CDR3 region has 14 residues. Germline CDR1 is SGHDT and CDR2 is YYEEEE. V was trimmed by 4 bases and J by 3 bases, leaving 13 bases between them. Here the CDR3 DNA reads TGTGCCAGCAGCCGACAGGTTGCGGACACTGAAGCTTTCTTT. Its translation is CASSRQVADTEAFF. The full variable domain, rest sourced from reference TRBV5-6 and TRBJ1-1, is DAGVTQSPTHLIKTRGQQVTLRCSPKSGHDTVSWYQQALGQGPQFIFQYYEEEERQRGNFPDRFSGHQFPNYSSELNVNALLLGDSALYLCASSRQVADTEAFFGQGTRLTVV.

The DNA of the CDR3 is TGTGCCAGCATGGGGGACACTGAAGCTTTCTTT. The encoded protein is CASMGDTEAFF. The J gene is TRBJ1-1, the V gene TRBV7-9, with D perhaps TRBD1 (5 bases). Germline loops: CDR1 SEHNR, CDR2 FQNEAQ (reference sequence). V was trimmed by 7 bases and J by 3 bases, leaving 6 bases between them. This CDR3 is 11 amino acids long.

The CDR3, as DNA: TGTGCCAGCAGCGGGCCAGGCGACTATGGCTACACCTTC. It codes for CASSGPGDYGYTF. V is TRBV25-1 and J is TRBJ1-2, with unresolved D. Trimming left V 6 bases short and J 3 bases short, with 11 bases between. There are 13 residues in the CDR3. Germline lookup yields CDR1 MGHDK and CDR2 SYGVNS.

This clone appeared a few times. The chain uses TRBV7-9 and TRBJ2-7; 13 bases match TRBD2. This CDR3 region has 19 residues. V lost 5 bases and J lost 2; bases outside the gene matches: 15. Germline V gene lookup returns CDR1 SEHNR and CDR2 FQNEAQ (reference sequence). This CDR3 reads CASSRYEGSGLAGTYEQYF. The DNA of the CDR3 is TGTGCCAGCAGCCGATATGAGGGTTCGGGACTAGCGGGGACCTACGAGCAGTACTTC.

The chain uses TRBV29-1 and TRBJ2-1; 8 nucleotides align to TRBD2. The germline CDR1 and CDR2 sequences are SQVTM and ANQGSEA. The CDR3 has 14 residues. The V and J ends lost 7 bases and 0 bases, in that order; junction bases with no gene match: 5. The DNA of the CDR3 is TGCAGCGCCGGGAGGGCAAGCTCCTACAATGAGCAGTTCTTC. It yields the protein CSAGRASSYNEQFF.

This sequence joins TRBV5-4 and TRBJ2-7, with D possibly matching TRBD1 (6 bases). In germline, CDR1 is SGHNT, CDR2 YYREEE (reference sequence). The CDR3 has 13 residues. The germline V and J ends were trimmed by 9 bases and 0 bases, with 13 bases remaining between them. The CDR3 DNA reads TGTGCCACAGCAGGACAGTCCTCCTACGAGCAGTACTTC. Amino acids: CATAGQSSYEQYF.

V usage is TRBV5-4 and J usage is TRBJ2-4, with 7 positions matching TRBD1. This CDR3 comprises 15 residues. CDR1 and CDR2 from the germline V gene are SGHNT and YYREEE (reference sequence). V lost 3 bases, J lost 3 bases, and 6 bases stayed unmatched. The CDR3: CASSYDRVGKNIQYF. In DNA, the CDR3 is TGTGCCAGCAGCTATGACAGGGTTGGCAAAAACATTCAGTACTTC.

In its sample, this clone was seen a few times. CDR3 DNA: TGTGCCAGCAGTTTCGACAGGACAGATACGCAGTATTTT. Its translation is CASSFDRTDTQYF. The chain carries TRBV27 and TRBJ2-3, with TRBD1 as a possible D gene (6 bases). V lost 3 bases, J lost 3 bases, and 7 bases lay in between. Germline values: CDR1 MNHEY, CDR2 SMNVEV (reference sequence). The CDR3 has 13 amino acids.

About this clone: Distinct nucleotide sequences in the sample also encode this CDR3. V gene TRBV29-1 combines with J gene TRBJ2-1; tentatively, D is TRBD2 (6 bases). The V and J ends lost 3 bases and 0 bases respectively, with 6 bases between them. The length of the CDR3 is 13 residues. The germline V gene encodes CDR1 SQVTM and CDR2 ANQGSEA. CDR3 in DNA: TGCAGCGTTGACGGGAGCTCCTACAATGAGCAGTTCTTC. As protein: CSVDGSSYNEQFF.

V usage is TRBV29-1 and J usage is TRBJ1-1; weak D call: TRBD1 (5 bases). In germline, CDR1 is SQVTM, CDR2 ANQGSEA. The CDR3 contains 13 residues. V lost 4 bases and J 7 bases, leaving 16 bases between the germline ends. The CDR3 DNA reads as TGCAGCGTTGTTGCCGACAGTGGGGGTGAAGCTTTCTTT. Translation: CSVVADSGGEAFF.

This chain uses TRBV4-3 with TRBJ1-5; weak D call: TRBD1 (5 bases). The germline V gene has CDR1 LGHNA and CDR2 YSLEER. The germline V and J ends were trimmed by 0 bases and 4 bases, with 13 bases remaining between them. The length of the CDR3 is 16 residues. CDR3 sequence reads: CASSQDSPQANQPQHF. Written as DNA, the CDR3 is TGCGCCAGCAGCCAAGATTCTCCACAGGCTAATCAGCCCCAGCATTTT.

This rearrangement joins TRBV4-3 to TRBJ2-1; TRBD1 or TRBD2 may be the D gene (6 bases each). CDR3 size: 15 residues. Per germline, CDR1 LGHNA and CDR2 YSLEER. Trimming cost V 0 bases and J 5 bases, with 11 bases left between them. This CDR3 reads CASSQDRGAHNEQFF. The CDR3 DNA reads as TGCGCCAGCAGCCAAGATAGGGGGGCTCACAATGAGCAGTTCTTC.